This is a list of T cell receptor beta chains from one sample in a study of cytotoxic CD8 clonotypes in ibrutinib-treated CLL. This table comes from immunoSEQ multiplex PCR, and its TCRdb copy is limited to in-frame clones, with some not included. The table lists under 200,000 clones, 81% of them singletons, with roughly 2% in the top ten. Sequencing was performed on PBMCs, taken after 12 months of ibrutinib treatment. These receptors were taken from a human donor with chronic lymphocytic leukemia. Each CDR3 is given with its conserved first and last residue. Fields, in order: CDR3 protein, CDR3 DNA, V gene, J gene, clone size, D gene. The D gene is left open where the match is weak. The size entry is marked missing in some rows and otherwise reads once, few, many or a size class.

CDR3 protein: CASSRPGQGSTEAFF
CDR3 DNA: TGCGCCAGCAGCCGCCCCGGACAGGGAAGCACTGAAGCTTTCTTT
V gene: TRBV4-1
J gene: TRBJ1-1
clone size: NA
D gene: TRBD1

CDR3 protein: CASSEAQINQPQHF
CDR3 DNA: TGTGCCAGCAGTGAAGCTCAGATTAATCAGCCCCAGCATTTT
V gene: TRBV2
J gene: TRBJ1-5
clone size: NA
D gene: NA

CDR3 protein: CAINAGGTSGNTIYF
CDR3 DNA: TGTGCCATCAACGCAGGGGGCACTTCCGGAAACACCATATATTTT
V gene: TRBV10-3
J gene: TRBJ1-3
clone size: NA
D gene: TRBD1

CDR3 protein: CASSPMMTSGPYGEQFF
CDR3 DNA: TGCGCCAGCAGCCCGATGATGACTAGCGGACCTTATGGTGAGCAGTTCTTC
V gene: TRBV5-1
J gene: TRBJ2-1
clone size: NA
D gene: TRBD2

CDR3 protein: CASSLSNTEAFF
CDR3 DNA: TGTGCCAGCAGTTTGTCGAACACTGAAGCTTTCTTT
V gene: TRBV28
J gene: TRBJ1-1
clone size: NA
D gene: NA

CDR3 protein: CASSLNGGDQETQYF
CDR3 DNA: TGTGCCAGCAGTTTGAACGGAGGGGACCAAGAGACCCAGTACTTC
V gene: TRBV27
J gene: TRBJ2-5
clone size: NA
D gene: NA

CDR3 protein: CASSLDAEPVYEQYF
CDR3 DNA: TGCGCCAGCAGCTTGGACGCAGAGCCCGTCTACGAGCAGTACTTC
V gene: TRBV5-1
J gene: TRBJ2-7
clone size: NA
D gene: NA

CDR3 protein: CASSPGHRGYGYTF
CDR3 DNA: TGTGCCAGCAGCCCCGGTCACAGGGGGTATGGCTACACCTTC
V gene: TRBV7-9
J gene: TRBJ1-2
clone size: NA
D gene: TRBD1

CDR3 protein: CASSLRTSGRLTYEQYF
CDR3 DNA: TGTGCCAGCAGCCTAAGGACTAGCGGGAGGTTGACCTACGAGCAGTACTTC
V gene: TRBV7-3
J gene: TRBJ2-7
clone size: NA
D gene: TRBD2

CDR3 protein: CASSLAGMDRQPQHF
CDR3 DNA: TGCGCCAGCAGCTTGGCCGGTATGGACCGACAGCCCCAGCATTTT
V gene: TRBV5-1
J gene: TRBJ1-5
clone size: NA
D gene: NA

CDR3 protein: CASRDRGGPDTQYF
CDR3 DNA: TGTGCCAGCAGGGACAGGGGGGGACCAGATACGCAGTATTTT
V gene: TRBV7-8
J gene: TRBJ2-3
clone size: once
D gene: TRBD1

CDR3 protein: CASFHLAGGINEQFF
CDR3 DNA: TGTGCCAGTTTTCATCTAGCGGGAGGTATAAATGAGCAGTTCTTC
V gene: TRBV19
J gene: TRBJ2-1
clone size: NA
D gene: TRBD2

CDR3 protein: CASSPPNQTLSTDTQYF
CDR3 DNA: TGTGCCAGCTCACCACCGAACCAGACCCTGAGCACAGATACGCAGTATTTT
V gene: TRBV18
J gene: TRBJ2-3
clone size: NA
D gene: NA

CDR3 protein: CASIQGPNTEAFF
CDR3 DNA: TGTGCCAGCATTCAAGGACCAAACACTGAAGCTTTCTTT
V gene: TRBV2
J gene: TRBJ1-1
clone size: NA
D gene: NA

CDR3 protein: CASLVGSGVPDTQYF
CDR3 DNA: TGCGCCAGCCTGGTAGGAAGCGGGGTCCCGGATACGCAGTATTTT
V gene: TRBV5-1
J gene: TRBJ2-3
clone size: NA
D gene: TRBD2

CDR3 protein: CASSFRVQGTGGNTIYF
CDR3 DNA: TGTGCCAGCAGTTTCCGCGTCCAGGGGACCGGTGGAAACACCATATATTTT
V gene: TRBV28
J gene: TRBJ1-3
clone size: NA
D gene: NA

CDR3 protein: CASTPGLGTDTQYF
CDR3 DNA: TGTGCCAGTACACCGGGACTTGGCACAGATACGCAGTATTTT
V gene: TRBV2
J gene: TRBJ2-3
clone size: few
D gene: NA

CDR3 protein: CASTQIFNTEAFF
CDR3 DNA: TGTGCCAGCACCCAGATCTTTAACACTGAAGCTTTCTTT
V gene: TRBV2
J gene: TRBJ1-1
clone size: NA
D gene: NA

CDR3 protein: CASSESADGAYEQYF
CDR3 DNA: TGTGCCAGCAGTGAATCTGCCGATGGGGCCTACGAGCAGTACTTC
V gene: TRBV2
J gene: TRBJ2-7
clone size: NA
D gene: NA

CDR3 protein: CASSLDRGDTEAFF
CDR3 DNA: TGTGCCAGCAGCTTAGATCGAGGGGACACTGAAGCTTTCTTT
V gene: TRBV11-2
J gene: TRBJ1-1
clone size: once
D gene: NA

CDR3 protein: CASSEGIGEQFF
CDR3 DNA: TGTGCCAGCAGTGAGGGGATCGGTGAGCAGTTCTTC
V gene: TRBV2
J gene: TRBJ2-1
clone size: NA
D gene: NA

CDR3 protein: CASSQVVFRGRVRDEQYF
CDR3 DNA: TGCGCCAGCAGCCAAGTTGTTTTCAGGGGGCGGGTAAGGGACGAGCAGTACTTC
V gene: TRBV4-1
J gene: TRBJ2-7
clone size: once
D gene: TRBD1

CDR3 protein: CASSYNPSTDTQYF
CDR3 DNA: TGTGCCAGCAGTTACAACCCTAGCACAGATACGCAGTATTTT
V gene: TRBV6-5
J gene: TRBJ2-3
clone size: once
D gene: NA

CDR3 protein: CASSLVPGGPTGELFF
CDR3 DNA: TGTGCCAGCAGCTTAGTCCCGGGGGGTCCCACCGGGGAGCTGTTTTTT
V gene: TRBV7-2
J gene: TRBJ2-2
clone size: NA
D gene: TRBD2

CDR3 protein: CASSYSSGWDEQFF
CDR3 DNA: TGTGCCAGCAGTTACTCTTCAGGGTGGGATGAGCAGTTCTTC
V gene: TRBV6-6
J gene: TRBJ2-1
clone size: NA
D gene: NA

CDR3 protein: CASSRRQKNTEAFF
CDR3 DNA: TGTGCCAGCAGCCGACGACAGAAGAACACTGAAGCTTTCTTT
V gene: TRBV7-2
J gene: TRBJ1-1
clone size: NA
D gene: NA

CDR3 protein: CATQSGTHSTDTQYF
CDR3 DNA: TGTGCCACCCAGTCGGGTACCCATAGCACAGATACGCAGTATTTT
V gene: TRBV25-1
J gene: TRBJ2-3
clone size: NA
D gene: NA

CDR3 protein: CASSLDGTEAFF
CDR3 DNA: TGTGCCAGCAGCTTAGATGGCACTGAAGCTTTCTTT
V gene: TRBV5-4
J gene: TRBJ1-1
clone size: few
D gene: NA

CDR3 protein: CASRLAAGGKPGEQYF
CDR3 DNA: TGTGCCAGCAGGTTAGCGGCAGGGGGCAAACCCGGCGAGCAGTACTTC
V gene: TRBV7-9
J gene: TRBJ2-7
clone size: NA
D gene: TRBD1

CDR3 protein: CASSQLRFTGGKNTGELFF
CDR3 DNA: TGTGCCAGCAGCCAGCTCAGATTCACAGGGGGGAAGAACACCGGGGAGCTGTTTTTT
V gene: TRBV5-5
J gene: TRBJ2-2
clone size: many
D gene: TRBD1

CDR3 protein: CASRQLAGNQETQYF
CDR3 DNA: TGTGCCAGTAGGCAGCTAGCGGGGAACCAAGAGACCCAGTACTTC
V gene: TRBV19
J gene: TRBJ2-5
clone size: NA
D gene: TRBD2

CDR3 protein: CSARPTGEAFF
CDR3 DNA: TGCAGTGCTAGACCGACAGGGGAGGCTTTCTTT
V gene: TRBV20-1
J gene: TRBJ1-1
clone size: NA
D gene: TRBD1

CDR3 protein: CASSQVGGTTNEKLFF
CDR3 DNA: TGCGCCAGCAGCCAAGTCGGAGGCACAACTAATGAAAAACTGTTTTTT
V gene: TRBV4-3
J gene: TRBJ1-4
clone size: NA
D gene: NA

CDR3 protein: CASSPGQGRADTQYF
CDR3 DNA: TGTGCCAGTAGTCCCGGACAAGGCAGGGCAGATACGCAGTATTTT
V gene: TRBV19
J gene: TRBJ2-3
clone size: once
D gene: NA

CDR3 protein: CASSDERGGGYEQYF
CDR3 DNA: TGTGCCAGCAGTGATGAGCGGGGCGGTGGTTACGAGCAGTACTTC
V gene: TRBV2
J gene: TRBJ2-7
clone size: NA
D gene: TRBD2

CDR3 protein: CASGESSYEQYF
CDR3 DNA: TGTGCCAGCGGCGAAAGCTCCTACGAGCAGTACTTC
V gene: TRBV28
J gene: TRBJ2-7
clone size: NA
D gene: NA

CDR3 protein: CAIRGTTYEQYF
CDR3 DNA: TGTGCCATCAGAGGGACTACCTACGAGCAGTACTTC
V gene: TRBV10-3
J gene: TRBJ2-7
clone size: NA
D gene: TRBD2

CDR3 protein: CSVGYGFNTEAFF
CDR3 DNA: TGCAGCGTCGGATATGGCTTCAACACTGAAGCTTTCTTT
V gene: TRBV29-1
J gene: TRBJ1-1
clone size: NA
D gene: NA

CDR3 protein: CAWTGGMGNQPQHF
CDR3 DNA: TGTGCCTGGACTGGGGGGATGGGCAATCAGCCCCAGCATTTT
V gene: TRBV30
J gene: TRBJ1-5
clone size: few
D gene: NA